Presented here are 20 T cell receptor beta chains from one specimen sequenced in a study of blood T cell repertoires in COVID-19. The assay was immunoSEQ multiplex PCR, and TCRdb's table has in-frame clones only and misses some. Here the sample spans tens of thousands of clones, around 87% being singletons. The source material was peripheral blood. These receptors came from a woman older than 75 with acute or convalescent COVID-19.

The V gene is TRBV18, the J gene TRBJ2-2, with a possible D match to TRBD1 (6 bases). The germline V gene encodes CDR1 KGHSH and CDR2 LQKENI. The germline V and J ends were trimmed by 0 bases and 3 bases, with 11 bases remaining between them. The CDR3 contains 16 residues. CDR3 loop: CASSPPQGLDTGELFF. In DNA form, the CDR3 reads TGTGCCAGCTCACCACCGCAGGGGTTGGACACCGGGGAGCTGTTTTTT.

The CDR3 sequence: CASSQELAGGFGQYF. DNA of the CDR3: TGTGCCAGCAGCCAAGAGCTAGCGGGAGGTTTCGGGCAGTACTTC. The rearrangement uses TRBV4-2 and TRBJ2-7; the match to TRBD2 covers 11 bases. The V gene's germline CDR1 is LGHNA and CDR2 YNFKEQ. This CDR3 is 15 amino acids long. After removal of 0 bases from V and 9 bases from J, the junction contained 7 bases not matched to a gene.

V usage is TRBV29-1 and J usage is TRBJ1-1; perhaps TRBD1 as D (6 bases). Trimming took off 5 bases at V and 2 bases at J, with 12 bases between the two ends. Germline CDR1 SQVTM, CDR2 ANQGSEA. CDR3 size: 13 residues. In DNA form, the CDR3 reads TGCAGCGTTAGACAGGAGTCAAACACTGAAGCTTTCTTT. It yields the protein CSVRQESNTEAFF.

This chain links TRBV4-2 with TRBJ1-5; tentatively, D is TRBD1 (5 bases). The V and J ends lost 1 base and 6 bases respectively, with 10 bases between them. Germline CDR1 reads LGHNA; CDR2 reads YNFKEQ. The CDR3 extends over 14 amino acids. This chain's CDR3 is CASSQGGKSQPQHF. CDR3 bases: TGTGCCAGCAGCCAAGGGGGCAAGAGTCAGCCCCAGCATTTT.

This chain joins TRBV7-3 and TRBJ2-1; 13 bases agree with TRBD2. V was pared by 3 bases and J by 6 bases, with 5 bases of the junction left unmatched. Per germline, CDR1 SGHTA and CDR2 FQGTGA. The CDR3 is 16 amino acids. CDR3 in DNA: TGTGCCAGCAGCTTGAGGGGACTAGCGGGACGCAATGAGCAGTTCTTC. Its translation: CASSLRGLAGRNEQFF.

The chain uses TRBV5-1 and TRBJ2-2; D not certain. There are 14 residues in the CDR3. Germline assignment: CDR1 SGHRS and CDR2 YFSETQ. V lost 4 bases to trimming and J lost 1 base, with 8 bases between them. Written as DNA, the CDR3 is TGCGCCAGCAGCCCCCAAATGAACACCGGGGAGCTGTTTTTT. Its translation: CASSPQMNTGELFF.

The V call is TRBV5-1, the J call TRBJ2-7; a weak D match, TRBD1 (5 bases). V was clipped by 0 bases and J by 6 bases, with 13 bases between them. This CDR3 comprises 14 residues. Germline lookup yields CDR1 SGHRS and CDR2 YFSETQ. The CDR3 sequence is CASSLEAAQGEQYF. CDR3 coding DNA: TGCGCCAGCAGCTTGGAGGCAGCCCAGGGCGAGCAGTACTTC. Complete variable domain (other parts from reference TRBV5-1 and TRBJ2-7): KAGVTQTPRYLIKTRGQQVTLSCSPISGHRSVSWYQQTPGQGLQFLFEYFSETQRNKGNFPGRFSGRQFSNSRSEMNVSTLELGDSALYLCASSLEAAQGEQYFGPGTRLTVT.

The chain carries TRBV30 and TRBJ2-7; weak D call: TRBD2 (5 bases). Deletions cut 5 bases from V and 2 bases from J, with 16 bases between. CDR3 length: 14 residues. From germline, CDR1 is GTSNPN and CDR2 SVGIG (reference sequence). CDR3 sequence reads: CAWGSAPLPYEQYF. The CDR3 DNA reads as TGTGCCTGGGGGAGTGCTCCACTACCCTACGAGCAGTACTTC.

The gene calls are TRBV25-1 and TRBJ2-7, with 7 bases fitting TRBD2. The CDR3 sequence is 15 residues long. CDR1 and CDR2 (germline): MGHDK, SYGVNS. The trim removed 1 base at V and 7 bases at J, leaving 10 bases unmatched. The CDR3: CASSEFSSGTNEQYF. The DNA of the CDR3 is TGTGCCAGCAGTGAATTTAGCAGCGGGACGAATGAGCAGTACTTC.

The chain recombines TRBV6-5 with TRBJ1-2, with D maybe TRBD1 (6 bases). The CDR3 has 15 amino acids. The V end lost 2 bases, the J end lost 6 bases, and 16 bases lay between the germline ends. From germline, CDR1 is MNHEY and CDR2 SVGAGI. CDR3 in amino acids: CASSYGNRVENGYTF. CDR3 coding DNA: TGTGCCAGCAGTTACGGGAACAGGGTAGAAAATGGCTACACCTTC.

The V gene is TRBV5-1, the J gene TRBJ2-5, with TRBD2 identical over 13 bases. Germline loops: CDR1 SGHRS, CDR2 YFSETQ. The CDR3 runs to 16 residues. The V segment lost 3 bases and the J segment 4 bases; nucleotides outside the gene matches: 6. CDR3 sequence: CASSYGLAGEGETQYF. CDR3 in DNA: TGCGCCAGCAGCTACGGACTAGCGGGAGAAGGAGAGACCCAGTACTTC.

The chain couples TRBV6-6 to TRBJ1-1, with TRBD1 identical over 9 bases. The CDR3 has 15 residues. CDR1 and CDR2 from the germline V gene are MNHNY and SVGAGI (reference sequence). Trimming at V came to 2 bases and at J to 1 base, leaving 2 bases not matched to a gene. The DNA for the CDR3 is TGTGCCAGCAGTTACAAGGGACAGGGGAACACTGAAGCTTTCTTT. Amino acids: CASSYKGQGNTEAFF.

The rearrangement links TRBV6-2 or TRBV6-3 to TRBJ1-2; D possibly corresponds to TRBD1 (5 bases). Germline CDR1 reads MNHEY; CDR2 reads SVGEGT. This CDR3 comprises 14 residues. Trimming cost V 1 base and J 8 bases, with 14 bases left between them. CDR3 region: CASSYFGTAGGYTF. In nucleotides, the CDR3 is TGTGCCAGCAGTTACTTCGGGACCGCGGGAGGCTACACCTTC.

The chain couples TRBV6-5 to TRBJ1-2; possible D gene TRBD1, 5 bases. The CDR3 spans 12 residues. Germline loops: CDR1 MNHEY, CDR2 SVGAGI. Between the trimmed V and J ends, which lost 6 bases and 13 bases, there was a span of 18 bases. The CDR3 DNA follows: TGTGCCAGCAGAGGAGTTCGGGGGAACTCCACCTTC. This translates into CASRGVRGNSTF.

The chain joins TRBV7-2 to TRBJ1-1, with D maybe TRBD1 (5 bases). Germline CDR1 and CDR2: SGHTA and FQGNSA. The CDR3 spans 13 residues. The germline V and J ends were trimmed by 6 bases and 5 bases, with 13 bases remaining between them. The CDR3 here is CASSKDGGTEAFF. In DNA form, the CDR3 reads TGTGCCAGCAGTAAAGACGGGGGAACTGAAGCTTTCTTT. Full variable domain (remainder filled in from reference TRBV7-2 and TRBJ1-1): GAGVSQSPSNKVTEKGKDVELRCDPISGHTALYWYRQSLGQGLEFLIYFQGNSAPDKSGLPSDRFSAERTGGSVSTLTIQRTQQEDSAVYLCASSKDGGTEAFFGQGTRLTVV.

The rearrangement links TRBV4-3 to TRBJ1-3; 8 bases agree with TRBD1. The V and J ends lost 5 bases and 4 bases, in that order; junction bases with no gene match: 7. This CDR3 is 15 amino acids long. Germline CDR1 and CDR2: LGHNA and YSLEER. The CDR3 spells CASSTRTGSGNTIYF. CDR3 bases: TGCGCCAGCAGCACCCGGACAGGGTCGGGAAACACCATATATTTT.

This clone was seen a handful of times. V gene TRBV6-5 combines with J gene TRBJ2-5, with 10 positions matching TRBD2. J lost 5 bases, V lost 6 bases, and 6 bases had no gene match. There are 14 residues in the CDR3. Germline V gene lookup returns CDR1 MNHEY and CDR2 SVGAGI. Written as DNA, the CDR3 is TGTGCCAGCAGCCTCGGGACTAGCGTGGAGACCCAGTACTTC. Encoded protein: CASSLGTSVETQYF.

V is TRBV4-1 and J is TRBJ1-1; D is undetermined. CDR1 MGHRA and CDR2 YSYEKL come from the germline V gene. The V gene lost 0 bases and the J gene lost 2 bases, with 7 bases spanning the gap. CDR3 length: 14 amino acids. The CDR3: CASSQDAPNTEAFF. The CDR3 DNA reads TGCGCCAGCAGCCAAGATGCGCCAAACACTGAAGCTTTCTTT.

This rearrangement joins TRBV19 to TRBJ2-3; no clear D. Germline V gene sequence: CDR1 LNHDA, CDR2 SQIVND (reference sequence). The CDR3 consists of 14 residues. V was pared by 5 bases and J by 4 bases, with 13 bases between. The CDR3 region is CASSATAWPDTQYF. The DNA of the CDR3 is TGTGCCAGTAGTGCCACCGCTTGGCCAGATACGCAGTATTTT.

This rearrangement joins TRBV7-2 to TRBJ2-1, with TRBD2 matching over 12 bases. The CDR3 is 14 residues long. Trimming cost V 4 bases and J 8 bases; bases outside gene matches: 3. Germline V CDR1 and CDR2: SGHTA, FQGNSA. CDR3 nucleotide sequence: TGTGCCAGCAGCTCTAGCGGGGGGGCCGATGAGCAGTTCTTC. Its translation: CASSSSGGADEQFF.